This TCR beta chain was sequenced during a study of blood T cells in healthy people across ages. A few counts support this clonotype. Using a J-beta primer mix together with a sample-barcoded 5' primer, a second PCR was run for roughly 7 to 12 cycles. MiXCR, run by TCRdb on the 5' RACE reads, gives a single entry per CDR3 protein. The table lists roughly 800,000 distinct CDR3 sequences, approximately 25% of them singletons. V lost 3 bases and J 3 bases, leaving 11 bases between the germline ends. This CDR3 is built from 13 residues. Germline V lookup: CDR1 DFQATT, CDR2 SNEGSKA (reference sequence). These data were also reused for a study on T cells of mothers and their children. That work states: Maternal samples each gave over 9 million TCR beta CDR3 reads, and child samples approximately 3 million each. Biologically related mothers and children overlapped slightly more than unrelated pairs, a non-significant difference.

This receptor was identified in a boy aged 10-17 years in good health. V and J are TRBV20-1 and TRBJ1-1; D is unresolved. Material for sequencing was blood. CDR3 sequence: CSARPGVYTEAFF. CDR3 bases: TGCAGTGCTAGGCCTGGTGTTTACACTGAAGCTTTCTTT.